This T cell receptor (beta chain) stems from a study of T cell responses to AZD1222 COVID-19 vaccine. The ends were cut back, 1 base at V and 2 bases at J, with 9 bases in the middle. The CDR3 totals 15 residues. The V gene's germline CDR1 is LGHDT and CDR2 YNNKEL (reference sequence). The table came from immunoSEQ multiplex PCR; TCRdb's copy has only in-frame clones and leaves some out. Of about 120,000 clones listed, 88% were seen once; the top ten hold 1.6%. The sample in question was peripheral blood, obtained on day 0 of AZD1222 vaccination. The source of this sequence is an adult in good health. The chain has TRBV3-1 (or the pseudogene TRBV3-2) and TRBJ2-1, with D maybe TRBD1 (7 bases). CDR3 sequence: CASSQGRGAYNEQFF. The DNA for the CDR3 is TGTGCCAGCAGCCAAGGCAGGGGGGCCTACAATGAGCAGTTCTTC.